This T cell receptor (beta chain) was retrieved from a study of beta chain features in type 1 diabetes. A few counts support this clone. What it recognizes is unknown. Germline trimming cut 6 bases from V and 4 bases from J; bases unmatched to any gene: 7. Per germline, CDR1 MNHEY and CDR2 SVGAGI. The CDR3 runs 14 residues. All of the isolated RNA was reverse transcribed, so expressed TCRB transcripts were sequenced. The repertoire was sequenced with immunoSEQ multiplex PCR; TCRdb's copy has only in-frame clones and lacks some. The sample has 250,000 to 300,000 clones, roughly 25% seen once. Study outcomes and limitations: VDJ junctions from patients with type 1 diabetes contained fewer insertions and more deletions. All four CD4+ subsets from Type 1 diabetes patients carried moderately but significantly shorter TCRB CDR3s.

The sequence was obtained from a woman in her 30s with type 1 diabetes. Sequenced sample: naive CD4+ T cells from blood. V and J are TRBV6-5 and TRBJ1-2; 8 bases align to TRBD1. The CDR3 nucleotides are TGTGCCAGCAGCACGGACAGGGATGCCTATGGCTACACCTTC. Its protein is CASSTDRDAYGYTF.